The entry below gives a single T cell receptor (beta chain) sequence along with its context. No antigen is known for it. This entry belongs to a study of CD8+CD57+ T cells in acquired aplastic anemia. Points from the study as a whole: Both patients and controls carried the same twenty-nine CD8+ CDR3 sequences.

This CDR3 region has 15 residues. The germline V gene encodes CDR1 SNHLY and CDR2 FYNNEI. The V segment lost 5 bases and the J segment 6 bases; nucleotides outside the gene matches: 12. Genomic DNA was employed as the template in profiling TCR beta VDJ and CDR3. In TCRdb, the reads were re-called with MiXCR into one record per CDR3 protein. The data contain roughly 300,000 distinct CDR3 sequences, 55% to 65% of them singletons. The sample comprised sorted CD4+, CD8+, or CD8+CD57+ T cells (not recorded which) from PBMCs. The genes are TRBV2 and TRBJ1-2; TRBD1 aligns across 7 bases. The receptor was isolated from a human donor with severe aplastic anemia or a healthy control (not recorded which). The CDR3 loop reads CASSQDRASRDGYTF. Written as DNA, the CDR3 is TGTGCCAGCAGTCAAGACAGGGCTTCCAGGGATGGCTACACCTTC.